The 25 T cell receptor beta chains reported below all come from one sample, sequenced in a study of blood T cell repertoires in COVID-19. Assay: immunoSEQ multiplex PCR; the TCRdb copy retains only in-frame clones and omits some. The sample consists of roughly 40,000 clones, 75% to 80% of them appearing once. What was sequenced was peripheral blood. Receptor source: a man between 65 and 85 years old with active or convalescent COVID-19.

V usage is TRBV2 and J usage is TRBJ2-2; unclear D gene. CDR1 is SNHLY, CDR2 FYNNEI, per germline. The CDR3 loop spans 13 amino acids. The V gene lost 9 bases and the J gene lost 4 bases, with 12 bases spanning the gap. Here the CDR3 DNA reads TGTGCCAGTTTAATACAGACCACCGGGGAGCTGTTTTTT. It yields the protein CASLIQTTGELFF. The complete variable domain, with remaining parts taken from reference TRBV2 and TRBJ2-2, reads EPEVTQTPSHQVTQMGQEVILRCVPISNHLYFYWYRQILGQKVEFLVSFYNNEISEKSEIFDDQFSVERPDGSNFTLKIRSTKLEDSAMYFCASLIQTTGELFFGEGSRLTVL.

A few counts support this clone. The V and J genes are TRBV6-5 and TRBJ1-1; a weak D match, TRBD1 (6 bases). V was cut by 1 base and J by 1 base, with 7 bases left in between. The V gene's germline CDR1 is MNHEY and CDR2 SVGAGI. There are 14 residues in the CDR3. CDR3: CASSYWGQNTEAFF. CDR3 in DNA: TGTGCCAGCAGTTACTGGGGACAGAACACTGAAGCTTTCTTT.

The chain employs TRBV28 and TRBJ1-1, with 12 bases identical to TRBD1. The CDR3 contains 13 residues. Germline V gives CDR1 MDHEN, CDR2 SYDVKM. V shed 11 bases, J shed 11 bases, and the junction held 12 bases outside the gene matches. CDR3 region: CAGYSGTGGYAFF. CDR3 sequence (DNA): TGTGCCGGCTATTCCGGGACAGGGGGCTATGCTTTCTTT.

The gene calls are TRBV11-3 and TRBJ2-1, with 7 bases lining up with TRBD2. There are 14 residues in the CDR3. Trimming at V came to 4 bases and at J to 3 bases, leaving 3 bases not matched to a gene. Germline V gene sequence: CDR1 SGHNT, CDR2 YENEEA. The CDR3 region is CASSSLAGYNEQFF. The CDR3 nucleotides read TGTGCCAGCAGCTCCTTAGCGGGCTACAATGAGCAGTTCTTC.

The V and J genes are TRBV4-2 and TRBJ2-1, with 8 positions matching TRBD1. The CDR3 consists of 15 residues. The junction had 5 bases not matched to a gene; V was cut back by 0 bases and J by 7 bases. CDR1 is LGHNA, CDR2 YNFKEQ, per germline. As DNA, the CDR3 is TGTGCCAGCAGCCAAGAGGCCAACAGGGGGAATGAGCAGTTCTTC. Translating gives CASSQEANRGNEQFF.

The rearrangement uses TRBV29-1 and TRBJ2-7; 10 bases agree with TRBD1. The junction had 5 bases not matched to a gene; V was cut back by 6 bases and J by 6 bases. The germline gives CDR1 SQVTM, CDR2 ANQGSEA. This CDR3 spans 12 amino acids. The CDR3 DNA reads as TGCAGCGTCGGGACAGGGGATGGCGAGCAGTACTTC. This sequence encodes CSVGTGDGEQYF.

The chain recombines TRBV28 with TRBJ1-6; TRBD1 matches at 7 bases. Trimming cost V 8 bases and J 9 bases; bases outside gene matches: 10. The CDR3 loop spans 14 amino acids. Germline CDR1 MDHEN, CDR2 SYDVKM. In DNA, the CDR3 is TGTGCCAGCGGATTCAGGGGGATTGGTTCACCCCTCCACTTT. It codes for CASGFRGIGSPLHF. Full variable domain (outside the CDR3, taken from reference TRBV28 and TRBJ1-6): DVKVTQSSRYLVKRTGEKVFLECVQDMDHENMFWYRQDPGLGLRLIYFSYDVKMKEKGDIPEGYSVSREKKERFSLILESASTNQTSMYLCASGFRGIGSPLHFGNGTRLTVT.

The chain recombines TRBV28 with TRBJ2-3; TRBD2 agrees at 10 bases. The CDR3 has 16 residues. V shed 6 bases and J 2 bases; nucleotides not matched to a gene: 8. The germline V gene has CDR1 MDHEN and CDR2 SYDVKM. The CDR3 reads CASSTEGLAITDTQYF. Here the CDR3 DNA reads TGTGCCAGCAGCACCGAGGGACTAGCGATCACAGATACGCAGTATTTT.

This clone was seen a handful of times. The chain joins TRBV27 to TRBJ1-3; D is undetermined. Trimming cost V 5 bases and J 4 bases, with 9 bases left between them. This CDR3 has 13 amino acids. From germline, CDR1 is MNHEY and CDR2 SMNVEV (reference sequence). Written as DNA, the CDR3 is TGTGCCAGCAGTCGTAAGAGAGGAAACACCATATATTTT. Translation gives CASSRKRGNTIYF.

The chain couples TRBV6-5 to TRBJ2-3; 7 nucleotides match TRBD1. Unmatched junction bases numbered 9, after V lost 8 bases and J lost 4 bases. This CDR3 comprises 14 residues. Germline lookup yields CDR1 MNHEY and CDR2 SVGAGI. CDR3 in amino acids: CASLPGQNADTQYF. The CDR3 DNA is TGTGCCAGCCTTCCGGGACAGAACGCAGATACGCAGTATTTT.

CDR3 bases: TGCGCCAGCAGTGAGGCCCAGCGGGAAAAGCAGTTCTTC. Translating gives CASSEAQREKQFF. The chain couples TRBV10-2 to TRBJ2-1; 7 bases map to TRBD2. Germline V lookup: CDR1 WSHSY, CDR2 SAAADI. J lost 11 bases, V lost 2 bases, and 6 bases had no gene match. There are 13 residues in the CDR3.

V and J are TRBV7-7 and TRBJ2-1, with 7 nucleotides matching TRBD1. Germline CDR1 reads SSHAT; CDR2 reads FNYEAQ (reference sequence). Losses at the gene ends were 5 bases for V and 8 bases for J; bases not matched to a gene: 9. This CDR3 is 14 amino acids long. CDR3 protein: CASSNRQGSHEQFF. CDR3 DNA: TGTGCCAGCAGCAACCGACAGGGCTCTCATGAGCAGTTCTTC.

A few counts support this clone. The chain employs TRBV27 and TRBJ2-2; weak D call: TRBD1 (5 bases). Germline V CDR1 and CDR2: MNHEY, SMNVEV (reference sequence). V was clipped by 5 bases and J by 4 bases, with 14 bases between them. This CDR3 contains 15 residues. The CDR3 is CASSAGWGSTGELFF. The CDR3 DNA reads TGTGCCAGCAGTGCCGGGTGGGGCTCCACCGGGGAGCTGTTTTTT.

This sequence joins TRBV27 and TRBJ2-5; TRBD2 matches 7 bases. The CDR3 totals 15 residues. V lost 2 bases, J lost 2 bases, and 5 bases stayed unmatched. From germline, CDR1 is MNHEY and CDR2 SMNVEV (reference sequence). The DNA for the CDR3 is TGTGCCAGCAGTTTAGGCGGGGGTGGACAAGAGACCCAGTACTTC. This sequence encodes CASSLGGGGQETQYF.

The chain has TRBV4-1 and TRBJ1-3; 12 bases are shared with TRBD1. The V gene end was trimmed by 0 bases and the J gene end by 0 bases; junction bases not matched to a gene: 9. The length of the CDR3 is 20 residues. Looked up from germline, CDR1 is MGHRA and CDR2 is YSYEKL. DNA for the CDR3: TGCGCCAGCAGCCAAGATGGGGGACAGGGGGCCTATTACTCTGGAAACACCATATATTTT. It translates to CASSQDGGQGAYYSGNTIYF.

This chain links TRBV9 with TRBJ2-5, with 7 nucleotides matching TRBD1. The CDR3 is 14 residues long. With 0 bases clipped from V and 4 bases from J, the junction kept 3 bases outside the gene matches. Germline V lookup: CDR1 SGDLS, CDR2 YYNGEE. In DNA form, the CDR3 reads TGTGCCAGCAGCGTAGGGGGACAGCCAGAGACCCAGTACTTC. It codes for CASSVGGQPETQYF.

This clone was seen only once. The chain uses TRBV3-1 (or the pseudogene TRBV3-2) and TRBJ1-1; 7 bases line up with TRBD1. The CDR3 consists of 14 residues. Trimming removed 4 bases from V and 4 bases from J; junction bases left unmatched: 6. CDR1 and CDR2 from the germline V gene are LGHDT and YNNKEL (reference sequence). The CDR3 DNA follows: TGTGCCAGCAGCCGACAGGGAACGGGCACTGAAGCTTTCTTT. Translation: CASSRQGTGTEAFF.

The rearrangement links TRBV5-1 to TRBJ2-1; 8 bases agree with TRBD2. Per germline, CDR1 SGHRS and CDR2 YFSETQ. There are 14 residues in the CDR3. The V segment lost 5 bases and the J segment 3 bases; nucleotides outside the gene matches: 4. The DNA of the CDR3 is TGCGCCAGCAGTACTAGCGGAGACTACAATGAGCAGTTCTTC. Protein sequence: CASSTSGDYNEQFF. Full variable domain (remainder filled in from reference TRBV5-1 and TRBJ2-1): KAGVTQTPRYLIKTRGQQVTLSCSPISGHRSVSWYQQTPGQGLQFLFEYFSETQRNKGNFPGRFSGRQFSNSRSEMNVSTLELGDSALYLCASSTSGDYNEQFFGPGTRLTVL.

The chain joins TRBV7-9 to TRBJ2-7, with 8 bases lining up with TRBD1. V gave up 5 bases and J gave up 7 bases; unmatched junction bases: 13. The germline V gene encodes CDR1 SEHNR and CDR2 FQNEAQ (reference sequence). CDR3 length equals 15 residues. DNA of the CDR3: TGTGCCAGCAGCGTCGGGACAGGCTCCCGGAGGGAGCAGTACTTC. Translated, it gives CASSVGTGSRREQYF.

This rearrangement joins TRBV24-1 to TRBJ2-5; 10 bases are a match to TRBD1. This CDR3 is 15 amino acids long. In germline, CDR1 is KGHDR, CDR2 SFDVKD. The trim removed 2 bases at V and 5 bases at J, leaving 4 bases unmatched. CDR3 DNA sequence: TGTGCCACCAGTGATTGGGGACAGGGGAGGGAGACCCAGTACTTC. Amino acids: CATSDWGQGRETQYF.

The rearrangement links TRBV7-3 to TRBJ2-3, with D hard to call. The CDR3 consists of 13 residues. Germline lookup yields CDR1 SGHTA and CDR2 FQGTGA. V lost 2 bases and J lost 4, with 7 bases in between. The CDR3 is CASSLSPADTQYF. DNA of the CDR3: TGTGCCAGCAGCTTATCTCCCGCAGATACGCAGTATTTT.

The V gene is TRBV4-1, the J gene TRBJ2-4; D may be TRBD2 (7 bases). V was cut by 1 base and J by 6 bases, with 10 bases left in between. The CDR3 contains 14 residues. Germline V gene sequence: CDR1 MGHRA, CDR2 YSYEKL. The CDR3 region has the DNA TGCGCCAGCAGCCAAGCTGGGGGGGCAAACATTCAGTACTTC. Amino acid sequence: CASSQAGGANIQYF.

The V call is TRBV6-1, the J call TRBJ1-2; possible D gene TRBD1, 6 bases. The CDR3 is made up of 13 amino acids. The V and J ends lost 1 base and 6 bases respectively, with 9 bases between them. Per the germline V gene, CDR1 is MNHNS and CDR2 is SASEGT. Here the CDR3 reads CASSEGQDDGYTF. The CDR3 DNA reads TGTGCCAGCAGTGAAGGACAGGACGATGGCTACACCTTC.

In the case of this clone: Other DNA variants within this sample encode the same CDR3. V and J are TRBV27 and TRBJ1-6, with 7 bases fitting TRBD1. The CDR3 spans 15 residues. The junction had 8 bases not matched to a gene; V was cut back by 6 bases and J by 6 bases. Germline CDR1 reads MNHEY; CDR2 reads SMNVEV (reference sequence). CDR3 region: CASSRTGVGNSPLHF. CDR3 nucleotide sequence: TGTGCCAGCAGCAGAACAGGGGTAGGTAATTCACCCCTCCACTTT.

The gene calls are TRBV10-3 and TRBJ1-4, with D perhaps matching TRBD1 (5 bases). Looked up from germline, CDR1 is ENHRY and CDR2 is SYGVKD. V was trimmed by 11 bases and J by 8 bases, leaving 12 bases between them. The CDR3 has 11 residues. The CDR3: CAAGNPEKLFF. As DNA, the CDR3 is TGTGCCGCAGGGAATCCCGAAAAACTGTTTTTT.